The 29 T cell receptor beta chains reported below all come from one sample, sequenced in a study of blood T cell repertoires in COVID-19. Sequenced by immunoSEQ multiplex PCR; TCRdb stores in-frame clones only, minus some. The profile covers 300,000 to 400,000 clones, with 88% appearing a single time and 1.2% taken by the ten largest. Sequenced material: PBMCs or T cells enriched from blood (not recorded which). The receptors shown here come from a woman aged 18-30 years who had recovered from COVID-19.

This clone came up a few times. This chain's CDR3 is CAISAFPTNEKLFF. CDR3 DNA sequence: TGTGCCATCAGTGCCTTTCCAACTAATGAAAAACTGTTTTTT. The chain joins TRBV10-3 to TRBJ1-4; D remains ambiguous. Germline CDR1 and CDR2: ENHRY and SYGVKD. The CDR3 covers 14 residues. Trimming shortened V by 4 bases and J by 0 bases, and 6 bases separated the two germline ends.

The chain employs TRBV6-5 and TRBJ1-1; 7 nucleotides align to TRBD1. Germline V gives CDR1 MNHEY, CDR2 SVGAGI. This CDR3 has 14 amino acids. With 2 bases clipped from V and 6 bases from J, the junction kept 6 bases outside the gene matches. The CDR3, as DNA: TGTGCCAGCAGTTACGACAGGGCAGGGCCTGAAGCTTTCTTT. Protein: CASSYDRAGPEAFF.

The chain joins TRBV18 to TRBJ2-7, with 8 positions matching TRBD1. From germline, CDR1 is KGHSH and CDR2 LQKENI. V trimming: 2 bases; J trimming: 4 bases; junction bases outside the gene matches: 7. This CDR3 comprises 15 residues. In DNA, the CDR3 is TGTGCCAGCTCACCAGGGACAGGACACTTTTACGAGCAGTACTTC. This translates into CASSPGTGHFYEQYF.

The rearrangement links TRBV6-2 or TRBV6-3 to TRBJ1-6, with D perhaps matching TRBD1 (6 bases). Germline loops: CDR1 MNHEY, CDR2 SVGEGT. Between the trimmed V and J ends, which lost 5 bases and 0 bases, there was a span of 11 bases. CDR3 length: 16 amino acids. CDR3 in amino acids: CASSRTVTSYNSPLHF. In nucleotides, the CDR3 is TGTGCCAGCAGTCGGACAGTAACCTCCTATAATTCACCCCTCCACTTT.

J is TRBJ1-5 and V is TRBV23-1; D possibly corresponds to TRBD1 (5 bases). TRBV23-1 is filed as an ORF, its function uncertain. The CDR3 consists of 17 residues. V was trimmed by 7 bases and J by 2 bases, leaving 21 bases between them. The CDR3 sequence is CASITGGPWSCNQPQHF. The CDR3 bases are TGCGCCAGCATTACCGGGGGACCTTGGTCGTGCAATCAGCCCCAGCATTTT.

The count of this clone is one. The rearrangement uses TRBV15 and TRBJ2-7, with 7 bases lining up with TRBD2. This CDR3 spans 14 amino acids. J gave up 2 bases and V 1 base, and 2 bases lay outside the gene matches. From germline, CDR1 is LNHNV and CDR2 YYDKDF (reference sequence). The CDR3 DNA sequence: TGTGCCACCAGCAGAGCGGGACTACCCTACGAGCAGTACTTC. Translation gives CATSRAGLPYEQYF.

The CDR3 loop reads CASSVVAGGPDTQYF. The CDR3 DNA reads as TGTGCCAGCAGCGTAGTAGCGGGGGGGCCGGATACGCAGTATTTT. The chain has TRBV9 and TRBJ2-3, with 11 bases fitting TRBD2. The CDR3 has 15 amino acids. V trimming: 0 bases; J trimming: 6 bases; junction bases outside the gene matches: 3. Germline CDR1 and CDR2: SGDLS and YYNGEE. Drawing the rest from reference TRBV9 and TRBJ2-3, the complete variable domain is DSGVTQTPKHLITATGQRVTLRCSPRSGDLSVYWYQQSLDQGLQFLIQYYNGEERAKGNILERFSAQQFPDLHSELNLSSLELGDSALYFCASSVVAGGPDTQYFGPGTRLTVL.

This chain connects TRBV5-1 to TRBJ2-1, with 10 bases that match TRBD2. The germline V gene encodes CDR1 SGHRS and CDR2 YFSETQ. V trimming: 6 bases; J trimming: 8 bases; junction bases outside the gene matches: 5. CDR3 length equals 13 residues. The CDR3 protein is CASTSGGFDEQFF. CDR3 DNA: TGCGCCAGCACTAGCGGGGGTTTCGATGAGCAGTTCTTC.

Here the CDR3 reads CATSRRGGVGNTEAFF. The CDR3 DNA is TGTGCCACCAGCAGAAGAGGGGGGGTCGGGAACACTGAAGCTTTCTTT. The chain links TRBV15 to TRBJ1-1; TRBD1 is a possible D gene (6 bases). The germline V gene encodes CDR1 LNHNV and CDR2 YYDKDF (reference sequence). The CDR3 contains 16 residues. V lost 2 bases and J 1 base, leaving 14 bases between the germline ends.

The sample holds one count of this clone. The V and J genes are TRBV19 and TRBJ1-1; D is unclear. The CDR3 loop spans 13 amino acids. Germline V gives CDR1 LNHDA, CDR2 SQIVND (reference sequence). The germline V and J ends were trimmed by 4 bases and 1 base, with 7 bases remaining between them. In DNA, the CDR3 is TGTGCCAGTAGTAGGTCCGGGAACACTGAAGCTTTCTTT. Its protein is CASSRSGNTEAFF.

V usage is TRBV11-2 and J usage is TRBJ1-2, with D possibly matching TRBD1 (6 bases). The V end was cut by 5 bases, the J end by 4 bases, with 11 bases between. Looked up from germline, CDR1 is SGHAT and CDR2 is FQNNGV. This CDR3 comprises 13 residues. The CDR3 protein is CASSKGDPYGYTF. The CDR3 DNA is TGTGCCAGCAGCAAGGGGGATCCCTATGGCTACACCTTC. Supplemented by reference TRBV11-2 and TRBJ1-2, the full variable domain reads EAGVAQSPRYKIIEKRQSVAFWCNPISGHATLYWYQQILGQGPKLLIQFQNNGVVDDSQLPKDRFSAERLKGVDSTLKIQPAKLEDSAVYLCASSKGDPYGYTFGSGTRLTVV.

This CDR3 is CASRDGVRAGGTEAFF. In DNA form, the CDR3 reads TGTGCCAGCAGAGATGGCGTGAGGGCGGGGGGCACTGAAGCTTTCTTT. V usage is TRBV5-4 and J usage is TRBJ1-1; D might be TRBD1 (5 bases). Germline assignment: CDR1 SGHNT and CDR2 YYREEE (reference sequence). This CDR3 is 16 amino acids long. V was cut by 5 bases and J by 4 bases, with 21 bases left in between.

The table lists this clone with a few counts. V gene TRBV30 combines with J gene TRBJ2-5, with a tentative D call TRBD2 (5 bases). Germline CDR1 is GTSNPN and CDR2 is SVGIG (reference sequence). V was shortened by 0 bases and J by 5 bases, with 7 bases between the two germline ends. The CDR3 loop spans 12 amino acids. CDR3 loop: CAWSVQRETQYF. For the CDR3, the DNA is TGTGCCTGGAGTGTACAGCGGGAGACCCAGTACTTC.

The chain carries TRBV30 and TRBJ1-2; tentative D call: TRBD1 (5 bases). Per the germline V gene, CDR1 is GTSNPN and CDR2 is SVGIG (reference sequence). The CDR3 consists of 13 residues. Trimming shortened V by 1 base and J by 7 bases, and 13 bases separated the two germline ends. CDR3 bases: TGTGCCTGGAGTGCGGGGGAAGGGATTGGCTACACCTTC. Protein product: CAWSAGEGIGYTF.

The J gene is TRBJ1-6, the V gene TRBV9; TRBD1 matches at 10 bases. This CDR3 comprises 14 residues. The V and J ends lost 7 bases and 9 bases, in that order; junction bases with no gene match: 7. Germline V CDR1 and CDR2: SGDLS, YYNGEE. The CDR3 sequence: CASGGDRGFSPLHF. In DNA form, the CDR3 reads TGTGCCAGCGGGGGGGACAGGGGATTTTCACCCCTCCACTTT.

The chain links TRBV2 to TRBJ1-2; TRBD1 might be the D (5 bases). The V end lost 3 bases, the J end lost 6 bases, and 8 bases lay between the germline ends. CDR1 is SNHLY and CDR2 is FYNNEI in the germline V gene. CDR3 length: 12 amino acids. CDR3 nucleotides: TGTGCCAGCAGTGAGTCAGGGAATGGCTACACCTTC. Its translation: CASSESGNGYTF.

This rearrangement joins TRBV19 to TRBJ1-6; weak D call: TRBD1 (5 bases). V lost 5 bases and J lost 10, with 12 bases in between. This CDR3 region has 13 residues. Germline loops: CDR1 LNHDA, CDR2 SQIVND (reference sequence). The CDR3 coding sequence is TGTGCCAGTAGTCGGGGGTTATACTCACCCCTCCACTTT. It codes for CASSRGLYSPLHF.

The chain joins TRBV19 to TRBJ1-4; TRBD1 is a possible D gene (5 bases). This CDR3 has 16 residues. V was trimmed by 5 bases and J by 8 bases, leaving 21 bases between them. Germline CDR1 LNHDA, CDR2 SQIVND (reference sequence). The CDR3 bases are TGTGCCAGTAGTCCCCGGGGGGACCGTTTGGGAGAAAAACTGTTTTTT. Residues: CASSPRGDRLGEKLFF.

To note about this clone: Other DNA sequences in this specimen translate into the identical CDR3. The V gene is TRBV4-1, the J gene TRBJ2-7, with D possibly TRBD2 on 5 matching bases. CDR3 length equals 14 residues. The germline V gene encodes CDR1 MGHRA and CDR2 YSYEKL. Deletions cut 1 base from V and 2 bases from J, with 9 bases between. CDR3 DNA: TGCGCCAGCAGCCAAGGACGGGGTGCCTACGAGCAGTACTTC. Encoded protein: CASSQGRGAYEQYF.

J is TRBJ2-7 and V is TRBV24-1, with unresolved D. The V end was cut by 4 bases, the J end by 1 base, with 7 bases between. The CDR3 covers 13 residues. The germline V gene has CDR1 KGHDR and CDR2 SFDVKD. The CDR3 sequence is CATSDPGSYEQYF. The CDR3 DNA follows: TGTGCCACCAGTGACCCAGGTTCCTACGAGCAGTACTTC.

The chain carries TRBV18 and TRBJ1-1; D unresolved. The V end lost 8 bases, the J end lost 0 bases, and 28 bases lay between the germline ends. Germline V lookup: CDR1 KGHSH, CDR2 LQKENI. The CDR3 covers 19 residues. The CDR3 loop is CASPESDTPQALMNTEAFF. Written as DNA, the CDR3 is TGTGCCAGCCCCGAGTCCGACACGCCGCAGGCACTGATGAACACTGAAGCTTTCTTT.

The V gene is TRBV10-1, the J gene TRBJ2-3; TRBD2 agrees at 10 bases. CDR1 and CDR2 (germline): WNHNN, SYGVQD (reference sequence). The J segment lost 0 bases and the V segment lost 4 bases, leaving 7 bases of the junction unmatched. CDR3 length: 17 amino acids. The CDR3 nucleotides are TGCGCCAGCAGTGGAGTATTAGCGGGGGGTAGCACAGATACGCAGTATTTT. Its translation is CASSGVLAGGSTDTQYF.

J is TRBJ2-7 and V is TRBV7-8, with D possibly being TRBD1 (6 bases). V lost 1 base and J lost 1, with 11 bases in between. The CDR3 sequence is 15 residues long. Germline-derived CDR1 and CDR2 are SGHVS and FQNEAQ. CDR3 residues: CASSLEAGDSYEQYF. DNA of the CDR3: TGTGCCAGCAGCTTAGAGGCAGGGGATTCCTACGAGCAGTACTTC. Drawing the rest from reference TRBV7-8 and TRBJ2-7, the complete variable domain is GAGVSQSPRYKVAKRGQDVALRCDPISGHVSLFWYQQALGQGPEFLTYFQNEAQLDKSGLPSDRFFAERPEGSVSTLKIQRTQQEDSAVYLCASSLEAGDSYEQYFGPGTRLTVT.

This clone was detected only once. This rearrangement joins TRBV12-5 to TRBJ1-1; TRBD1 matches 9 bases. The CDR3 totals 14 residues. Trimming took 4 bases from V and 2 from J; bases not matched to a gene: 2. CDR1 is LGHNT and CDR2 is FRNRAP in the germline V gene. In DNA form, the CDR3 reads TGTGCTAGTGGTTCGGGACAGGGAAACACTGAAGCTTTCTTT. It codes for CASGSGQGNTEAFF.

This clone has just one count. The chain joins TRBV14 to TRBJ1-2; D may be TRBD1 (6 bases). CDR1 and CDR2 (germline): SGHDN, FVKESK. The CDR3 sequence is 14 residues long. Trimming took off 5 bases at V and 8 bases at J, with 18 bases between the two ends. CDR3 residues: CASSMGRGSSGYTF. CDR3 sequence (DNA): TGTGCCAGCAGCATGGGCAGGGGCTCGAGCGGCTACACCTTC.

V gene TRBV7-3 combines with J gene TRBJ2-1, with TRBD2 as a possible D gene (7 bases). The germline V and J ends were trimmed by 5 bases and 0 bases, with 23 bases remaining between them. The germline gives CDR1 SGHTA, CDR2 FQGTGA. There are 19 residues in the CDR3. The CDR3 loop reads CASSRDPSGGLSSYNEQFF. CDR3 coding DNA: TGTGCCAGCAGCCGGGACCCCTCGGGGGGCCTCAGCTCCTACAATGAGCAGTTCTTC.

The chain couples TRBV5-6 to TRBJ1-2; unclear D gene. The CDR3 runs to 15 residues. The V and J ends lost 0 bases and 4 bases respectively, with 13 bases between them. From germline, CDR1 is SGHDT and CDR2 YYEEEE. CDR3 bases: TGTGCCAGCAGCTTGGCTGCCCCAGCGGTCTATGGCTACACCTTC. This gives the protein CASSLAAPAVYGYTF.

This chain joins TRBV21-1 and TRBJ2-7; the table's TRBD2 call for D was not verified on the DNA. TRBV21-1 is reported as a pseudogene. The CDR3 extends over 17 amino acids. This CDR3 reads CASSTSLGLKHSYEQYF. The CDR3 DNA reads as TGTGCCAGCAGCACTTCCTTGGGACTCAAACATTCCTACGAGCAGTACTTC.

CDR3 protein: CASSTGFAYGYTF. The CDR3 DNA is TGTGCCTCCTCTACAGGGTTCGCCTATGGCTACACCTTC. The chain employs TRBV30 and TRBJ1-2; D is perhaps TRBD1 (6 bases). In germline, CDR1 is GTSNPN, CDR2 SVGIG (reference sequence). There are 13 residues in the CDR3. The V end lost 7 bases, the J end lost 4 bases, and 16 bases lay between the germline ends.